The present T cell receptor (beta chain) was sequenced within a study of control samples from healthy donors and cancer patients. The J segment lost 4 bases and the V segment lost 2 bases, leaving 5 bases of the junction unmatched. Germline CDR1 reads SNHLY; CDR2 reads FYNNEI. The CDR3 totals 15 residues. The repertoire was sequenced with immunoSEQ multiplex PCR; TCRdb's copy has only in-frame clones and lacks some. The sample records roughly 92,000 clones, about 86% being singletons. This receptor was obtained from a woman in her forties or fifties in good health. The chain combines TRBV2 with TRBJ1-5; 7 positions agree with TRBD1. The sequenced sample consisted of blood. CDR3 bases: TGTGCCAGCAGTGAACAGCAGGGGGTAAATCAGCCCCAGCATTTT. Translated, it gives CASSEQQGVNQPQHF.